The 14 T cell receptor beta chains in this list originate from one sample, sequenced in a study of T cell clusters in autoimmune cytopenias. Multiplex touch-down PCR amplified TRB using TRB-A and TRB-B pools in one tube. TCRdb reanalyzed the multiplex PCR reads, giving one entry per CDR3 protein sequence and no DNA. This sample contains thousands of distinct CDR3 sequences. Each sample's input was about 250 ng genomic DNA, 38,000 or so genome equivalents. This same sample was also taken into another study, of T cell repertoires in aging, cancer and after chemotherapy.

The specimen was peripheral blood. These receptor sequences come from a human donor in good health.

V gene TRBV18 combines with J gene TRBJ1-5. Germline V gene sequence: CDR1 KGHSH, CDR2 LQKENI. This CDR3 is built from 14 residues. This CDR3 reads CASSPSRGNQPQHF. Supplemented by reference TRBV18 and TRBJ1-5, the full variable domain reads NAGVMQNPRHLVRRRGQEARLRCSPMKGHSHVYWYRQLPEEGLKFMVYLQKENIIDESGMPKERFSAEFPKEGPSILRIQQVVRGDSAAYFCASSPSRGNQPQHFGDGTRLSIL.

In terms of frequency, this clonotype is medium-sized (0.01 to 0.1%). The chain has TRBV7-6 and TRBJ2-5; TCRdb lists TRBD1, though no DNA is available to test this call. The CDR3 extends over 15 amino acids. Germline V gives CDR1 SGHVS, CDR2 FNYEAQ. CDR3 protein: CASSSQGPRLETQYF.

The CDR3 sequence is CASSHERGRAGGLGASTDTQYF. J is TRBJ2-3 and V is TRBV9; TCRdb reports TRBD2, a call that lacks DNA to check it against. Germline V CDR1 and CDR2: SGDLS, YYNGEE. The CDR3 has 22 residues.

V is TRBV20-1 and J is TRBJ1-1. Germline values: CDR1 DFQATT, CDR2 SNEGSKA (reference sequence). CDR3 length: 12 amino acids. CDR3: CSASRPEGEAFF.

The chain links TRBV7-2 to TRBJ2-1; without DNA, the TCRdb call of TRBD1 cannot be checked. This CDR3 is built from 15 residues. The germline CDR1 and CDR2 sequences are SGHTA and FQGNSA. CDR3 loop: CASSLWGPRGNEQFF.

The CDR3 region is CASSFGQGTSLYEQYF. The genes are TRBV5-1 and TRBJ2-7; with no DNA, the TCRdb D assignment of TRBD1 cannot be verified. Germline V gene data show CDR1 as SGHRS and CDR2 as YFSETQ. CDR3 length: 16 amino acids.

This sequence joins TRBV6-4 and TRBJ1-2; TCRdb gives TRBD1 as the D gene, but with no DNA this cannot be confirmed. From germline, CDR1 is MRHNA and CDR2 SNTAGT. This CDR3 contains 13 residues. The CDR3 here is CATRQGSNYGYTF.

This chain links TRBV5-6 with TRBJ2-3. This CDR3 contains 14 residues. Germline CDR1 reads SGHDT; CDR2 reads YYEEEE. The CDR3 region is CASGKSVSTDTQYF. The full variable domain, with the rest looked up from reference TRBV5-6 and TRBJ2-3, is DAGVTQSPTHLIKTRGQQVTLRCSPKSGHDTVSWYQQALGQGPQFIFQYYEEEERQRGNFPDRFSGHQFPNYSSELNVNALLLGDSALYLCASGKSVSTDTQYFGPGTRLTVL.

This clonotype is labeled medium-sized based on frequency. The V gene is TRBV29-1, the J gene TRBJ2-2; TCRdb reports TRBD1, a call that lacks DNA to check it against. The V gene's germline CDR1 is SQVTM and CDR2 ANQGSEA. CDR3 length: 11 residues. CDR3 protein: CSVRQSGELFF.

The CDR3 protein is CASSSTDLNEQFF. This sequence joins TRBV28 and TRBJ2-1; TCRdb selects TRBD2, and the lack of DNA leaves this call unchecked. CDR3 length: 13 residues. The germline CDR1 and CDR2 sequences are MDHEN and SYDVKM.

This clonotype is deemed medium-sized by its frequency. The chain carries TRBV5-4 and TRBJ2-7; TCRdb proposes TRBD2, but this gene call is untestable without DNA. CDR1 SGHNT and CDR2 YYREEE come from the germline V gene (reference sequence). The CDR3 loop spans 16 amino acids. This CDR3 reads CASSSLIKRTSYEQYF.

Measured by frequency, this clonotype is medium-sized. The chain is built from TRBV27 and TRBJ2-7; TCRdb reports TRBD1, a call that lacks DNA to check it against. The CDR3 runs to 18 residues. From germline, CDR1 is MNHEY and CDR2 SMNVEV (reference sequence). CDR3 residues: CASSPLADRVAISYEQYF.

The chain links TRBV5-4 to TRBJ1-1. This CDR3 has 12 residues. CDR1 is SGHNT and CDR2 is YYREEE in the germline V gene (reference sequence). The CDR3 region is CASSSEYYEAFF.

The chain's CDR3 is CASSLARGPTEAFF. This chain uses TRBV12-3 or TRBV12-4 with TRBJ1-1; TCRdb gives TRBD1 as the D gene, but with no DNA this cannot be confirmed. The CDR3 extends over 14 amino acids.